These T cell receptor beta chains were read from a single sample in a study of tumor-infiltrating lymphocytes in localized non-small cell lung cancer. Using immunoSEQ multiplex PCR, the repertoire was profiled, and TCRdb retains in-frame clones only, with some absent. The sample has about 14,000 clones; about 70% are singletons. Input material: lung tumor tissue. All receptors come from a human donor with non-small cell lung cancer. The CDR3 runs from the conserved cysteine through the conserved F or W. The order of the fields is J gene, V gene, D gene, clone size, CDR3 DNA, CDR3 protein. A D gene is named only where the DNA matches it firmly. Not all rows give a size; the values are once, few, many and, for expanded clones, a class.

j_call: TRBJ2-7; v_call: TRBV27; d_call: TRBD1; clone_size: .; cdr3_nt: TGTGCCAGCAGTTCCCGGACAGGGTCCTCCTACGAGCAGTACTTC; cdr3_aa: CASSSRTGSSYEQYF
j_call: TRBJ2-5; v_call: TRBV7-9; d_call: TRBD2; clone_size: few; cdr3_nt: TGTGCCAGCAGCTTAGCTAGCGGGAGGGGCGAGACCCAGTACTTC; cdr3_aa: CASSLASGRGETQYF
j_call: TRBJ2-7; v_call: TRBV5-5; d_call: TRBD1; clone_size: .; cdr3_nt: TGTGCCAGCAGCTTGGCCTCCGACAGGGCCGAGCAGTACTTC; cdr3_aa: CASSLASDRAEQYF
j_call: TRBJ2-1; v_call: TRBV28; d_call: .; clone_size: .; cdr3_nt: TGTGCCAGCAGGGTGGGAGTGGCCTACAATGAGCAGTTCTTC; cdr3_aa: CASRVGVAYNEQFF
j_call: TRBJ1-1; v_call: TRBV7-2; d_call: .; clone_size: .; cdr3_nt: TGTGCCAGCAGCTTAGCTAGGGGGAAAACTGAAGCTTTCTTT; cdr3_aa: CASSLARGKTEAFF
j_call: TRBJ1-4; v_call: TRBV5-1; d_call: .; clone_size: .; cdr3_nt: TGCGCCAGCAGCGAACAGGCTCGGGATGAAAAACTGTTTTTT; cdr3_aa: CASSEQARDEKLFF
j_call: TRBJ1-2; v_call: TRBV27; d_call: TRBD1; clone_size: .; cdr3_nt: TGTGCCAGCAGTTTTTCCGGGACAGCCTATGGCTACACCTTC; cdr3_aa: CASSFSGTAYGYTF
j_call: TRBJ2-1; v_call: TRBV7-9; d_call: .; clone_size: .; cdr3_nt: TGTGCCAGCAGCTTCGGTGGGAGCGCCTACAATGAGCAGTTCTTC; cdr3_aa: CASSFGGSAYNEQFF
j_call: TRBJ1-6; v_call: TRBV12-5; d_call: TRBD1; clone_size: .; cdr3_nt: TGTGCTAGTGCCTCTGAGGGGGCTTATTCACCCCTCCACTTT; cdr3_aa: CASASEGAYSPLHF
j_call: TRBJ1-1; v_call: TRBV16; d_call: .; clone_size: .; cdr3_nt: TGTGCCAGCAGCCAATCGGGGGGGAACACTGAAGCTTTCTTT; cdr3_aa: CASSQSGGNTEAFF
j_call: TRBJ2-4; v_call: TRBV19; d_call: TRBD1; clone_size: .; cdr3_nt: TGTGCCAGTAGTATTTCAGGGGGCGCTTTCAAGTACTTC; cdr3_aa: CASSISGGAFKYF
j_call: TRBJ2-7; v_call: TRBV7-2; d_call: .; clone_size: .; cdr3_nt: TGTGCCAGCAGCTTTCCCCGGTCCGGGTACGAGCAGTACTTC; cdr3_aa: CASSFPRSGYEQYF
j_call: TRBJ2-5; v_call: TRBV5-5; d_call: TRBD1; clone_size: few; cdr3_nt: TGTGCCAGCACCTACTCGGGACAGCAGGAGACCCAGTACTTC; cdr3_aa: CASTYSGQQETQYF
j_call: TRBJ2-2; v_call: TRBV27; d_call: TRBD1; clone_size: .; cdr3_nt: TGTGCCAGCAGTCCAGGGACAGGGGGGAACACCGGGGAGCTGTTTTTT; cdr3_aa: CASSPGTGGNTGELFF
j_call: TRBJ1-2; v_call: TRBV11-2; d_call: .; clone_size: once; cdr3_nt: TGTGCCAGCAGCTTTTCAGGGATCGGGTATGGCTACACCTTC; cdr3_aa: CASSFSGIGYGYTF
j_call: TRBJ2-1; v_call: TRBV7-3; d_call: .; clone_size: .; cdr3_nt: TGTGCCAGCAGCCTAGGGCCTAGCTCCTACAATGAGCAGTTCTTC; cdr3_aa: CASSLGPSSYNEQFF
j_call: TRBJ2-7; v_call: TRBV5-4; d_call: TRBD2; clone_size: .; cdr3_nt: TGTGCCAGCAGCTTGGCCCCCAGCGGGAGTGTAAACTACGAGCAGTACTTC; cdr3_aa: CASSLAPSGSVNYEQYF
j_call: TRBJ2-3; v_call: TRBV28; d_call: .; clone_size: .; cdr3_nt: TGTGCCAGCAGTTTACAAGGGCGATTCGGGATTCCTCTCACAGATACGCAGTATTTT; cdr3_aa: CASSLQGRFGIPLTDTQYF
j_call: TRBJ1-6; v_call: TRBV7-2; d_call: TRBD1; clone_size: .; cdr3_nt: TGTGCCAGCAGTCAACAGGGGATGGGTAATTCACCCCTCCACTTT; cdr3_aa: CASSQQGMGNSPLHF
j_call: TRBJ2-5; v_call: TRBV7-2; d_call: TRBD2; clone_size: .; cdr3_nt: TGTGCCAGCAGCTCCCGCGGGACTAGCGGGAAACAAGAGACCCAGTACTTC; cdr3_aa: CASSSRGTSGKQETQYF
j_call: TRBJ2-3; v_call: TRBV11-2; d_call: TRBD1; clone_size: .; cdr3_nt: TGTGCCAGCAGCTTCGGACAGGGTTCAGATACGCAGTATTTT; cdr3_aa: CASSFGQGSDTQYF
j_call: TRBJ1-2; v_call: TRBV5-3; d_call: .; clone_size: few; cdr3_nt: TGTGCCAGAAGACGCCGGGAGGCACGTCCCTATGGCTACACCTTC; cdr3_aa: CARRRREARPYGYTF
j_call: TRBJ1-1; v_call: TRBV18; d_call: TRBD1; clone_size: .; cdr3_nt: TGTGCCAGCTCAGAACAGGGGGCCACTGAAGCTTTCTTT; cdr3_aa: CASSEQGATEAFF
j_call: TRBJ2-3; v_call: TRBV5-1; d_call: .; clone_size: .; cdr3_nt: TGCGCCAGTTACCTAGCGATCGGCACAGATACGCAGTATTTT; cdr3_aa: CASYLAIGTDTQYF
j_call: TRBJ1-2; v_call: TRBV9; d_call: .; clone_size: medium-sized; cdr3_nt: TGTGCCAGCAGCGCCTCGGGGGGCCAAGGCTACACCTTC; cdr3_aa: CASSASGGQGYTF
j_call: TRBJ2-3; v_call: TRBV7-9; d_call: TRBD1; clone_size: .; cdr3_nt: TGTGCCAGCAGCTTCCCGGGACAGGGGGCGAAAGATACGCAGTATTTT; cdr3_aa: CASSFPGQGAKDTQYF
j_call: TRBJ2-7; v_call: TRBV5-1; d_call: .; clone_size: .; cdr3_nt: TGCGCCAGCAGCTTGGAGGGCGAGCAGTACTTC; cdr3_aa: CASSLEGEQYF
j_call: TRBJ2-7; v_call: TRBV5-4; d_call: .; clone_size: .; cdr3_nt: TGTGCCAGCAGCGGGGGGCCGGGGGGCTCCTACGAGCAGTACTTC; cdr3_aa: CASSGGPGGSYEQYF
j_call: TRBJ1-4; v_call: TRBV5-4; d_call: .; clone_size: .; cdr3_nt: TGTGCCAGCAGCTTGGAAGCGTCGAAGAATGAAAAACTGTTTTTT; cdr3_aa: CASSLEASKNEKLFF
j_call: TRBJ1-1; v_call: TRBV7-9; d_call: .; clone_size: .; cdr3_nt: TGTGCCAGCAGCTTTGGGGGGTCTGTGGACACTGAAGCTTTCTTT; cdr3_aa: CASSFGGSVDTEAFF
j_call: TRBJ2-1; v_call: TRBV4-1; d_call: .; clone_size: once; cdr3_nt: TGCGCCAGCAGCCAAGAATTTGAACGCCCGGTCTACAATGAGCAGTTCTTC; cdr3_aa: CASSQEFERPVYNEQFF
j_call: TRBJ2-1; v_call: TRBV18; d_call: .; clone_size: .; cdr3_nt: TGTGCCAGCTCACCTCGGCAAAACTACAATGAGCAGTTCTTC; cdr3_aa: CASSPRQNYNEQFF
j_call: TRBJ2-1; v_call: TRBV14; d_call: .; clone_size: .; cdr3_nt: TGTGCCAGCAGCCAAGACAGGTTAGGGTCCTACAATGAGCAGTTCTTC; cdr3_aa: CASSQDRLGSYNEQFF
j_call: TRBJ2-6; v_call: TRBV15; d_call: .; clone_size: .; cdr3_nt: TGTGCCACCAGCAGAGATGGGGGCTCTGGGGCCAACGTCCTGACTTTC; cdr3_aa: CATSRDGGSGANVLTF
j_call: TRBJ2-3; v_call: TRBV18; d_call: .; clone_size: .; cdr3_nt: TGTGCCAGCTCACAGGGAGATACGCAGTATTTT; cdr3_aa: CASSQGDTQYF
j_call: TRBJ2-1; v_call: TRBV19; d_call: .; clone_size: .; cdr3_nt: TGTGCCAGTAGGTCGATGGGGTACAATGAGCAGTTCTTC; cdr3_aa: CASRSMGYNEQFF
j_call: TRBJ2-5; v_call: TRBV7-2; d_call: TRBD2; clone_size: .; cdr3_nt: TGTGCCAGCAGCTTAGACCTGGCTAGCGGGGGGACGAAGGAGACCCAGTACTTC; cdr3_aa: CASSLDLASGGTKETQYF
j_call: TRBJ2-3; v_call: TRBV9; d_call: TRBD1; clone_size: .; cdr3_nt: TGTGCCAGCAGCACCGGACAGGAAGATACGCAGTATTTT; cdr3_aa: CASSTGQEDTQYF
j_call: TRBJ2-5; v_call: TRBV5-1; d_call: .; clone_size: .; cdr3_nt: TGCGCCAGCAGCTTGAGGGCCCGTGGGTCACAAGAGACCCAGTACTTC; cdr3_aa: CASSLRARGSQETQYF
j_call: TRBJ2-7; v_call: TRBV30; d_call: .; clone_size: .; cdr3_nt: TGTGCCTGGACGCAGGGGAGCCCCTCCTACGAGCAGTACTTC; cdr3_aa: CAWTQGSPSYEQYF
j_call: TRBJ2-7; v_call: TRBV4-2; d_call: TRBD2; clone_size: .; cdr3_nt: TGTGCCAGCAGCTCGACTAGCGGGGGGAAATCCTACGAGCAGTACTTC; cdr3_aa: CASSSTSGGKSYEQYF